What follows are 7 T cell receptor beta chains derived from one specimen sequenced in a study of T cell repertoires in cytomegalovirus infection. MiXCR, applied by TCRdb to the reads, yields one record per CDR3 protein. The table shows roughly 760,000 distinct CDR3 sequences, with roughly a third occurring only once. Sequenced input: PBMCs. The source is a human donor in good health (CMV status not recorded). Some clones in this sample may be carry-over from other donors' samples.

This clonotype was found many times. V gene TRBV11-2 combines with J gene TRBJ2-7; 7 bases are a match to TRBD1. The CDR3 is made up of 15 amino acids. Unmatched junction bases numbered 6, after V lost 1 base and J lost 3 bases. CDR1 and CDR2 (germline): SGHAT, FQNNGV. As DNA, the CDR3 is TGTGCCAGCAGCTTAGTGACAGGGTCTTACTACGAGCAGTACTTC. This codes for CASSLVTGSYYEQYF.

V and J are TRBV7-9 and TRBJ2-3, with D tentatively TRBD1 (5 bases). Deletions cut 6 bases from V and 0 bases from J, with 16 bases between. The CDR3 contains 16 residues. Germline V gene lookup returns CDR1 SEHNR and CDR2 FQNEAQ (reference sequence). CDR3 DNA sequence: TGTGCCAGCAGACCCCCTCTGGGGCCTAGCACAGATACGCAGTATTTT. It translates to CASRPPLGPSTDTQYF.

This clonotype was detected only a few times. The V and J genes are TRBV12-3 or TRBV12-4 and TRBJ2-5, with D unresolved. V lost 3 bases, J lost 5 bases, and 16 bases lay in between. This CDR3 is built from 15 residues. The CDR3 loop reads CASSFRTGRAETQYF. CDR3 nucleotide sequence: TGTGCCAGCAGTTTCCGGACCGGTCGGGCGGAGACCCAGTACTTC.

The rearrangement uses TRBV7-8 and TRBJ2-1; D is possibly TRBD1 or TRBD2 (5 bases each). The CDR3 runs to 12 residues. In germline, CDR1 is SGHVS, CDR2 FQNEAQ. The V and J ends lost 3 bases and 10 bases respectively, with 10 bases between them. The DNA of the CDR3 is TGTGCCAGCAGCTTTTTAGGGACCGAGCAGTTCTTC. Its translation is CASSFLGTEQFF. Variable domain in full (rest from reference TRBV7-8 and TRBJ2-1): GAGVSQSPRYKVAKRGQDVALRCDPISGHVSLFWYQQALGQGPEFLTYFQNEAQLDKSGLPSDRFFAERPEGSVSTLKIQRTQQEDSAVYLCASSFLGTEQFFGPGTRLTVL.

This clonotype appeared a single time. The genes are TRBV27 and TRBJ1-5; a possible D gene is TRBD1 (5 bases). The length of the CDR3 is 14 residues. The V and J ends lost 2 bases and 3 bases respectively, with 8 bases between them. Germline CDR1 MNHEY, CDR2 SMNVEV (reference sequence). The CDR3 loop is CASSLVGANQPQHF. The DNA of the CDR3 is TGTGCCAGCAGTTTAGTAGGGGCCAATCAGCCCCAGCATTTT.

The chain couples TRBV29-1 to TRBJ2-1, with 8 bases lining up with TRBD1. The CDR3 is 15 amino acids. The germline CDR1 and CDR2 sequences are SQVTM and ANQGSEA. Losses at the gene ends were 1 base for V and 2 bases for J; bases not matched to a gene: 4. The CDR3 loop reads CSVEGDRRAYNEQFF. Written as DNA, the CDR3 is TGCAGCGTTGAAGGGGACAGGCGCGCCTACAATGAGCAGTTCTTC.

V is TRBV2 and J is TRBJ2-3, with unresolved D. Germline V gene data show CDR1 as SNHLY and CDR2 as FYNNEI. V was pared by 3 bases and J by 6 bases, with 10 bases between. The CDR3 length is 13 residues. The CDR3 is CASSEGGRDTQYF. CDR3 nucleotide sequence: TGTGCCAGCAGTGAGGGCGGTAGGGATACGCAGTATTTT. The full variable domain, with the rest looked up from reference TRBV2 and TRBJ2-3, is EPEVTQTPSHQVTQMGQEVILRCVPISNHLYFYWYRQILGQKVEFLVSFYNNEISEKSEIFDDQFSVERPDGSNFTLKIRSTKLEDSAMYFCASSEGGRDTQYFGPGTRLTVL.